A single TCR beta chain is shown here with its context. This entry comes from a study of technical replicates of blood from a handful of donors. Sequencing used immunoSEQ multiplex PCR; TCRdb keeps in-frame clones, though not all of them. The profile shows over 85,000 clones, about 95% of them singletons. There are 14 residues in the CDR3. V lost 6 bases and J lost 2; bases outside the gene matches: 5. Germline CDR1 and CDR2: SNHLY and FYNNEI. The clonotype comes from a human donor in good health. The chain couples TRBV2 to TRBJ1-2; 8 nucleotides match TRBD1. Sample: T cells isolated from PBMCs. CDR3 loop: CASSVWTGNYGYTF. CDR3 in DNA: TGTGCCAGCAGCGTTTGGACAGGGAACTATGGCTACACCTTC.